This TCR beta chain originates from a study of T-cell memory formation after mild COVID-19. Across the whole study: In these data, TCR clusters were largely donor specific. Study findings and constraints: Confirmation of SARS-CoV-2 specificity was lacking for second-wave clones peaking day 37. Cross-reactive memory apparently joined, as some responding clones appeared in pre-infection memory.

This CDR3 has 15 amino acids. Looked up from germline, CDR1 is SGHVS and CDR2 is FNYEAQ. V lost 4 bases and J 2 bases, leaving 14 bases between the germline ends. Regarding this clonotype: Its target is unknown.

One entry per CDR3 protein, called by TCRdb with MiXCR from the 5' RACE reads. The sample comprises around 300,000 distinct CDR3 sequences, around 15% of which are singletons, and over 20% rests with the top ten. This chain connects TRBV7-6 to TRBJ1-1; D is possibly TRBD1 (6 bases). The clonotype originates from a man aged 18 to 29 who had mild COVID-19 (a few samples of this study predate the infection). Cell type and time point are not known. Sequencing input: PBMCs or a T cell subset sorted from them (not recorded which). This chain's CDR3 is CASSSPGDGNTEAFF. DNA for the CDR3: TGTGCCAGCAGCTCGCCAGGGGATGGAAACACTGAAGCTTTCTTT.